In its sample, the clone carrying this TCR beta chain was seen many times. This sample was taken from a study of CD8+CD57+ T cells in acquired aplastic anemia. Researchers used genomic DNA as the template to profile TCR beta VDJ and CDR3. From the reads, TCRdb called clonotypes with MiXCR, one entry per CDR3 protein. Of under 200,000 distinct CDR3 sequences in the sample, under 50% were seen once. Sequencing involved patients with CD8+CD57+ cell expansion previously shown by flow cytometry. CDR1 PRHDT and CDR2 FYEKMQ come from the germline V gene (reference sequence). The CDR3 runs to 16 residues. The germline V and J ends were trimmed by 5 bases and 0 bases, with 16 bases remaining between them.

This clonotype was sampled from a human donor with aplastic anemia. V and J are TRBV13 and TRBJ1-2; D may be TRBD1 (6 bases). What was sequenced was sorted CD4+, CD8+, or CD8+CD57+ T cells (not recorded which) from PBMCs. The CDR3 spells CASSTRQARANYGYTF. For the CDR3, the DNA is TGTGCCAGCAGCACCAGACAGGCCCGAGCTAACTATGGCTACACCTTC.